This passage covers 29 T cell receptor beta chains from one sample sequenced in a study of identical twins. Each CDR3 protein gets one entry after TCRdb re-called the 5' RACE reads with MiXCR. The profile shows 450,000 or so distinct CDR3 sequences, roughly an eighth of them singletons. These data also formed part of another study, on yellow fever vaccine responses in identical twins.

Sequences were obtained from CD4+ T cells sorted from blood. The receptor set was obtained from a woman under 30 in good health.

This clonotype appeared many times. The J gene is TRBJ2-5, the V gene TRBV15; D unclear. Trimming cost V 0 bases and J 1 base, with 6 bases left between them. This CDR3 comprises 14 residues. Looked up from germline, CDR1 is LNHNV and CDR2 is YYDKDF (reference sequence). The CDR3 sequence: CATSRDLAQETQYF. Written as DNA, the CDR3 is TGTGCCACCAGCAGAGATCTGGCCCAAGAGACCCAGTACTTC.

The chain is built from TRBV7-9 and TRBJ2-1; no clear D gene. V was pared by 1 base and J by 6 bases, with 7 bases between. Germline V gene sequence: CDR1 SEHNR, CDR2 FQNEAQ (reference sequence). This CDR3 region has 13 residues. CDR3 coding DNA: TGTGCCAGCAGCTTAGTGGCCATCAATGAGCAGTTCTTC. Its translation is CASSLVAINEQFF.

CDR3 residues: CSVKGRGDTGELFF. For the CDR3, the DNA is TGCAGCGTTAAAGGCAGGGGGGACACCGGGGAGCTGTTTTTT. The chain links TRBV29-1 to TRBJ2-2, with a tentative D call TRBD1 (7 bases). Germline CDR1 SQVTM, CDR2 ANQGSEA. This CDR3 has 14 residues. Deletions cut 5 bases from V and 3 bases from J, with 13 bases between.

This clonotype appeared a few times. CDR3 protein: CAAGAYEQYF. In DNA, the CDR3 is TGTGCAGCAGGAGCCTACGAGCAGTACTTC. The chain combines TRBV2 with TRBJ2-7; no clear D. Germline V gene sequence: CDR1 SNHLY, CDR2 FYNNEI. This CDR3 is 10 amino acids long.

This rearrangement joins TRBV5-1 to TRBJ1-1; D not resolved. The CDR3 consists of 13 residues. Germline CDR1 and CDR2: SGHRS and YFSETQ. The V and J ends lost 5 bases and 5 bases respectively, with 13 bases between them. CDR3 nucleotide sequence: TGCGCCAGCAGTGCCGTACTGAGAACTGAAGCTTTCTTT. It translates to CASSAVLRTEAFF. Full variable domain (rest looked up from reference TRBV5-1 and TRBJ1-1): KAGVTQTPRYLIKTRGQQVTLSCSPISGHRSVSWYQQTPGQGLQFLFEYFSETQRNKGNFPGRFSGRQFSNSRSEMNVSTLELGDSALYLCASSAVLRTEAFFGQGTRLTVV.

J is TRBJ2-7 and V is TRBV3-1; possibly TRBD2 for D (6 bases). This CDR3 has 13 amino acids. The germline CDR1 and CDR2 sequences are LGHDT and YNNKEL (reference sequence). V dropped 1 base and J dropped 3 bases, with 7 bases sitting between them. DNA of the CDR3: TGTGCCAGCAGCCAAGCTAGCGTCTACGAGCAGTACTTC. Protein product: CASSQASVYEQYF.

V gene TRBV12-3 or TRBV12-4 combines with J gene TRBJ1-2; D not certain. Trimming pared 2 bases from V and 2 bases from J, leaving 12 bases between. CDR3 length equals 15 residues. CDR3 sequence (DNA): TGTGCCAGCAGTTTAATGCGGGCGGGGAACTATGGCTACACCTTC. Its protein product is CASSLMRAGNYGYTF.

This clonotype turned up a few times. The chain links TRBV20-1 to TRBJ2-5; 11 bases are a match to TRBD2. Unmatched junction bases numbered 12, after V lost 3 bases and J lost 9 bases. Germline CDR1 and CDR2: DFQATT and SNEGSKA (reference sequence). This CDR3 comprises 15 residues. The chain's CDR3 is CSASPGTSGLSAQYF. In DNA, the CDR3 is TGCAGTGCTAGTCCTGGGACTAGCGGTCTCTCGGCCCAGTACTTC.

This clonotype has more than one count but fewer than ten. The rearrangement links TRBV7-9 to TRBJ2-3; no clear D. This CDR3 has 15 amino acids. V was clipped by 3 bases and J by 0 bases, with 10 bases between them. The germline CDR1 and CDR2 sequences are SEHNR and FQNEAQ (reference sequence). The CDR3 loop is CASSFGQLSTDTQYF. For the CDR3, the DNA is TGTGCCAGCAGCTTTGGTCAGTTAAGCACAGATACGCAGTATTTT.

This clonotype turned up a few times. V usage is TRBV24-1 and J usage is TRBJ2-3, with D hard to call. Per the germline V gene, CDR1 is KGHDR and CDR2 is SFDVKD. CDR3 length equals 12 residues. The V gene lost 4 bases and the J gene lost 8 bases, with 9 bases spanning the gap. Here the CDR3 reads CATSETTGTQYF. The CDR3 region has the DNA TGTGCCACCAGTGAGACGACGGGTACGCAGTATTTT.

At least ten counts were recorded for this clonotype. J is TRBJ1-2 and V is TRBV7-2; TRBD1 matches 8 bases. Looked up from germline, CDR1 is SGHTA and CDR2 is FQGNSA. The CDR3 has 15 amino acids. Trimming took 2 bases from V and 9 from J; bases not matched to a gene: 11. The CDR3 DNA is TGTGCCAGCAGCTTACAACAGGACAGGGTGAACAGCTACACCTTC. It yields the protein CASSLQQDRVNSYTF.

The chain recombines TRBV2 with TRBJ2-3; D possibly corresponds to TRBD1 (6 bases). This CDR3 region has 14 residues. Germline CDR1 SNHLY, CDR2 FYNNEI. Trimming shortened V by 1 base and J by 1 base, and 6 bases separated the two germline ends. The CDR3 sequence: CASSEDRGTDTQYF. CDR3 sequence (DNA): TGTGCCAGCAGTGAAGACAGGGGCACAGATACGCAGTATTTT.

This clonotype was observed a handful of times. This chain joins TRBV14 and TRBJ1-2, with D possibly TRBD1 on 5 matching bases. The V end lost 0 bases, the J end lost 2 bases, and 10 bases lay between the germline ends. The CDR3 is 15 residues long. The germline CDR1 and CDR2 sequences are SGHDN and FVKESK. The CDR3 loop reads CASSQDSGWNYGYTF. In DNA, the CDR3 is TGTGCCAGCAGCCAAGATTCAGGGTGGAACTATGGCTACACCTTC. Filled out from reference TRBV14 and TRBJ1-2, the complete variable domain reads EAGVTQFPSHSVIEKGQTVTLRCDPISGHDNLYWYRRVMGKEIKFLLHFVKESKQDESGMPNNRFLAERTGGTYSTLKVQPAELEDSGVYFCASSQDSGWNYGYTFGSGTRLTVV.

Many counts were recorded for this clonotype. The chain is built from TRBV29-1 and TRBJ2-7; D is ambiguous. The length of the CDR3 is 14 residues. Between the trimmed V and J ends, which lost 4 bases and 0 bases, there was a span of 13 bases. CDR1 is SQVTM, CDR2 ANQGSEA, per germline. CDR3 sequence (DNA): TGCAGCGTTGGGGTGGTGGGTAGCTCCTACGAGCAGTACTTC. This translates into CSVGVVGSSYEQYF.

The chain combines TRBV6-1 with TRBJ2-7; tentatively, D is TRBD1 (6 bases). V lost 5 bases and J lost 0, with 17 bases in between. Germline V gives CDR1 MNHNS, CDR2 SASEGT. This CDR3 has 16 residues. The CDR3 DNA sequence: TGTGCCAGCAGTCCGTCGGACAGTTCGAGCTCCTACGAGCAGTACTTC. This encodes CASSPSDSSSSYEQYF.

The rearrangement joins TRBV2 to TRBJ2-2; 11 bases align to TRBD1. The germline V gene has CDR1 SNHLY and CDR2 FYNNEI. The CDR3 has 15 residues. Trimming cost V 7 bases and J 5 bases; bases outside gene matches: 6. The chain's CDR3 is CASTPGQGGTGELFF. The CDR3 region has the DNA TGTGCCAGCACACCGGGACAGGGGGGTACCGGGGAGCTGTTTTTT.

The chain carries TRBV20-1 and TRBJ2-2; a possible D gene is TRBD2 (5 bases). Looked up from germline, CDR1 is DFQATT and CDR2 is SNEGSKA (reference sequence). Trimming shortened V by 3 bases and J by 6 bases, and 8 bases separated the two germline ends. The CDR3 runs 12 residues. CDR3 protein: CSASRGPGELFF. The CDR3 coding sequence is TGCAGTGCTAGTCGGGGTCCCGGGGAGCTGTTTTTT.

This clonotype was counted a few times. One end of the junction fails to match germline, which may point to a read error. The chain carries TRBV20-1 and TRBJ2-3; 7 nucleotides agree with TRBD2. The germline V gene has CDR1 DFQATT and CDR2 SNEGSKA (reference sequence). This CDR3 has 11 amino acids. The CDR3 loop reads CSASPAGVLVW. DNA of the CDR3: TGCAGTGCTAGTCCCGCGGGAGTACTTGTGTGG.

CDR3 in amino acids: CASSYLGQGKETQYF. As DNA, the CDR3 is TGTGCCAGCAGTTACTTGGGACAGGGCAAAGAGACCCAGTACTTC. This chain uses TRBV6-5 with TRBJ2-5; 9 bases are shared with TRBD1. V gave up 1 base and J gave up 3 bases; unmatched junction bases: 3. The V gene's germline CDR1 is MNHEY and CDR2 SVGAGI. The CDR3 spans 15 residues.

The chain is built from TRBV2 and TRBJ1-1; D is unresolved. V shed 5 bases and J shed 11 bases, with 12 bases lying between them. The germline gives CDR1 SNHLY, CDR2 FYNNEI. The CDR3 length is 11 residues. The CDR3 sequence: CASSTDVPAFF. The CDR3 nucleotides are TGTGCCAGCAGTACGGACGTACCTGCTTTCTTT.

This clonotype appeared many times. V is TRBV4-3 and J is TRBJ2-1, with 9 bases aligning to TRBD1. V trimming: 3 bases; J trimming: 6 bases; junction bases outside the gene matches: 18. Germline V gene sequence: CDR1 LGHNA, CDR2 YSLEER. This CDR3 comprises 19 residues. CDR3 coding DNA: TGCGCCAGCAGCCACCGCGTCCCGGGACAGGGTTCGGGGACCAATGAGCAGTTCTTC. Translating gives CASSHRVPGQGSGTNEQFF.

Ten or more counts support this clonotype. The CDR3 DNA is TGTGCCAGCAGCGTAGTTTCTAGCGGGAACACCGGGGAGCTGTTTTTT. Translated: CASSVVSSGNTGELFF. The V and J genes are TRBV9 and TRBJ2-2; 7 positions agree with TRBD2. The V segment lost 0 bases and the J segment 1 base; nucleotides outside the gene matches: 3. Per the germline V gene, CDR1 is SGDLS and CDR2 is YYNGEE. This CDR3 region has 16 residues.

This clonotype showed up many times. The chain employs TRBV5-1 and TRBJ1-3; no firm D call. The CDR3 spans 14 residues. The germline V and J ends were trimmed by 6 bases and 0 bases, with 10 bases remaining between them. Germline-derived CDR1 and CDR2 are SGHRS and YFSETQ. As DNA, the CDR3 is TGCGCCAGCAAACCACAGAACTCTGGAAACACCATATATTTT. Residues: CASKPQNSGNTIYF.

The gene calls are TRBV18 and TRBJ2-2; D is uncertain. Germline CDR1 KGHSH, CDR2 LQKENI. V was cut by 2 bases and J by 3 bases, with 10 bases left in between. The CDR3 runs to 15 residues. The CDR3 coding sequence is TGTGCCAGCTCACCAGATGTGGGGTACACCGGGGAGCTGTTTTTT. It yields the protein CASSPDVGYTGELFF.

The chain employs TRBV29-1 and TRBJ1-1; D not certain. Per the germline V gene, CDR1 is SQVTM and CDR2 is ANQGSEA. V lost 6 bases and J 3 bases, leaving 11 bases between the germline ends. The CDR3 sequence is 12 residues long. CDR3 sequence: CSVGSTYTEAFF. In DNA form, the CDR3 reads TGCAGCGTGGGGTCGACATACACTGAAGCTTTCTTT. Together with reference TRBV29-1 and TRBJ1-1, the CDR3 gives the full variable domain: SAVISQKPSRDICQRGTSLTIQCQVDSQVTMMFWYRQQPGQSLTLIATANQGSEATYESGFVIDKFPISRPNLTFSTLTVSNMSPEDSSIYLCSVGSTYTEAFFGQGTRLTVV.

This clonotype was picked up many times. The CDR3 coding sequence is TGTGCCACCGGGGGAAGTGATCGCGCAGATACGCAGTATTTT. It codes for CATGGSDRADTQYF. The chain recombines TRBV15 with TRBJ2-3; perhaps D is TRBD1 or TRBD2 (5 bases each). V gave up 8 bases and J gave up 4 bases, with 16 bases separating them. The length of the CDR3 is 14 residues. Germline V gene sequence: CDR1 LNHNV, CDR2 YYDKDF (reference sequence).

This sequence joins TRBV24-1 and TRBJ2-3, with 9 positions matching TRBD2. This CDR3 comprises 14 residues. V lost 9 bases, J lost 2 bases, and 5 bases stayed unmatched. Per the germline V gene, CDR1 is KGHDR and CDR2 is SFDVKD. CDR3 amino acids: CATDSGSYTDTQYF. CDR3 nucleotide sequence: TGTGCCACCGATAGCGGGAGTTACACAGATACGCAGTATTTT.

J is TRBJ2-7 and V is TRBV6-5, with 7 bases matching TRBD1. Per germline, CDR1 MNHEY and CDR2 SVGAGI. Losses at the gene ends were 2 bases for V and 1 base for J; bases not matched to a gene: 2. There are 14 residues in the CDR3. CDR3 coding DNA: TGTGCCAGCAGTTACGGGGGACAGTCCTACGAGCAGTACTTC. Translation gives CASSYGGQSYEQYF.

The sample holds a few counts of this clonotype. The chain uses TRBV12-3 or TRBV12-4 and TRBJ2-1; D gene uncertain. There are 12 residues in the CDR3. Trimming removed 2 bases at V and 5 bases at J, with 4 bases between. The CDR3 DNA reads as TGTGCCAGCAGTTTAATAGACAATGAGCAGTTCTTC. Its protein product is CASSLIDNEQFF.